These 7 T cell receptor beta chains were all obtained from the same sample, sequenced in a study of long-term antiretroviral therapy in people with HIV. This was the immunoSEQ v3.0 assay at survey level. Using immunoSEQ multiplex PCR, the repertoire was profiled, and TCRdb retains in-frame clones only, with some absent. The repertoire consists of 30,000 or so clones, with around 84% occurring once and the leading ten covering roughly 6.4%. Source: unsorted PBMCs, taken 0.4 years after starting antiretroviral therapy. These receptors were collected from a man in his late teens or twenties with HIV.

This rearrangement joins TRBV2 to TRBJ2-3; 7 bases align to TRBD2. CDR3 size: 15 residues. J was trimmed by 0 bases and V by 6 bases; bases with no gene match: 6. Per the germline V gene, CDR1 is SNHLY and CDR2 is FYNNEI. CDR3 in amino acids: CASRELAPSTDTQYF. CDR3 bases: TGTGCCAGCAGAGAACTAGCGCCTAGCACAGATACGCAGTATTTT. Filled out from reference TRBV2 and TRBJ2-3, the complete variable domain reads EPEVTQTPSHQVTQMGQEVILRCVPISNHLYFYWYRQILGQKVEFLVSFYNNEISEKSEIFDDQFSVERPDGSNFTLKIRSTKLEDSAMYFCASRELAPSTDTQYFGPGTRLTVL.

The chain uses TRBV10-3 and TRBJ1-4; D not certain. The V and J ends lost 0 bases and 5 bases respectively, with 10 bases between them. Germline CDR1 and CDR2: ENHRY and SYGVKD. This CDR3 has 15 amino acids. The chain's CDR3 is CAISESSRRNEKLFF. The CDR3 DNA is TGTGCCATCAGTGAGTCTAGTCGGAGAAATGAAAAACTGTTTTTT.

The CDR3 spells CASSQQGTRYEQYF. The CDR3 DNA is TGTGCCAGCAGTCAACAGGGAACCCGCTACGAGCAGTACTTC. The chain employs TRBV27 and TRBJ2-7, with a weak D call TRBD1 (6 bases). The CDR3 covers 14 residues. V lost 5 bases, J lost 3 bases, and 14 bases lay in between. Germline CDR1 MNHEY, CDR2 SMNVEV (reference sequence).

This chain joins TRBV28 and TRBJ1-2, with D tentatively TRBD1 (6 bases). With 1 base removed from V and 4 bases from J, the gap between germline ends came to 25 bases. The CDR3 is 19 amino acids. Germline V gene sequence: CDR1 MDHEN, CDR2 SYDVKM. The CDR3 loop reads CASSLSLTRRGRTLYGYTF. The CDR3 DNA reads TGTGCCAGCAGTTTATCCCTGACCCGCAGGGGCCGGACCCTCTATGGCTACACCTTC.

This clone has only a few counts. The J gene is TRBJ1-1, the V gene TRBV29-1; D uncertain. With 0 bases removed from V and 1 base from J, the gap between germline ends came to 6 bases. The CDR3 is made up of 13 amino acids. From germline, CDR1 is SQVTM and CDR2 ANQGSEA. CDR3 sequence reads: CSVEEGQNTEAFF. In DNA, the CDR3 is TGCAGCGTTGAAGAGGGCCAGAACACTGAAGCTTTCTTT.

The chain combines TRBV9 with TRBJ1-1, with D tentatively TRBD1 (5 bases). CDR1 and CDR2 from the germline V gene are SGDLS and YYNGEE. This CDR3 comprises 14 residues. Trimming took 0 bases from V and 7 from J, leaving 13 bases between them. The CDR3 sequence: CASSVEPWGSEAFF. CDR3 DNA: TGTGCCAGCAGCGTAGAGCCCTGGGGGAGTGAAGCTTTCTTT.

The chain recombines TRBV5-5 with TRBJ2-2; TRBD1 agrees at 9 bases. The CDR3 totals 16 residues. From germline, CDR1 is SGHKS and CDR2 YYEKEE (reference sequence). Unmatched junction bases numbered 3, after V lost 3 bases and J lost 0 bases. Here the CDR3 reads CASSYRDRANTGELFF. Written as DNA, the CDR3 is TGTGCCAGCAGCTACCGGGACAGGGCGAACACCGGGGAGCTGTTTTTT.